These 32 T cell receptor beta chains share one sample of origin, sequenced in a study of T-cell reconstitution after alpha-beta-depleted transplantation in children. As it was prepared, the TCRbeta library received unique molecular identifiers. TCRdb independently ran MiXCR on the PCR reads; one entry per CDR3 protein. Of 75,000 to 80,000 distinct CDR3 sequences in the sample, around a sixth were seen once. The input for sequencing was PBMCs, mostly from graft donor cells, taken 360 days after TCRalphabeta/CD19-depleted stem cell transplant. These receptors all come from a male patient between 2 and 10 years old who had a stem cell transplant for acute lymphoblastic leukemia, so the T cells may come from the graft donor.

This clonotype was observed a handful of times. The chain carries TRBV5-5 and TRBJ2-2, with 8 bases that match TRBD1. The V gene end was trimmed by 5 bases and the J gene end by 1 base; junction bases not matched to a gene: 13. This CDR3 comprises 18 residues. CDR1 and CDR2 (germline): SGHKS, YYEKEE (reference sequence). The CDR3 DNA follows: TGTGCCAGCAGGCGTAATACAGGGGGGAACCTGAACACCGGGGAGCTGTTTTTT. Residues: CASRRNTGGNLNTGELFF.

V and J are TRBV12-3 or TRBV12-4 and TRBJ1-1, with D perhaps TRBD1 (5 bases). The CDR3 runs to 12 residues. The V end was cut by 3 bases, the J end by 7 bases, with 9 bases between. In DNA, the CDR3 is TGTGCCAGCAGTTTTCGGGGACGTGAAGCTTTCTTT. Amino acid sequence: CASSFRGREAFF.

This chain joins TRBV4-1 and TRBJ2-7, with D unresolved. Trimming cost V 2 bases and J 2 bases, with 10 bases left between them. Germline V gene lookup returns CDR1 MGHRA and CDR2 YSYEKL. The CDR3 has 14 amino acids. DNA for the CDR3: TGCGCCAGCAGCCAAAAGGACGGAACCTACGAGCAGTACTTC. Amino acids: CASSQKDGTYEQYF.

This clonotype was seen more than once but under ten times. This chain joins TRBV7-9 and TRBJ1-1; D perhaps matches TRBD1 (6 bases). V lost 1 base and J 4 bases, leaving 10 bases between the germline ends. Germline loops: CDR1 SEHNR, CDR2 FQNEAQ (reference sequence). The CDR3 is made up of 14 amino acids. CDR3: CASSLVGRGTEAFF. CDR3 coding DNA: TGTGCCAGCAGCTTAGTGGGCAGGGGCACTGAAGCTTTCTTT. The full variable domain, its missing parts supplied by reference TRBV7-9 and TRBJ1-1, is DTGVSQNPRHKITKRGQNVTFRCDPISEHNRLYWYRQTLGQGPEFLTYFQNEAQLEKSRLLSDRFSAERPKGSFSTLEIQRTEQGDSAMYLCASSLVGRGTEAFFGQGTRLTVV.

This clonotype appeared a few times. It may be a read error: a sequence one base away is much more abundant. The gene calls are TRBV6-1 and TRBJ2-7, with 12 positions matching TRBD2. This CDR3 contains 16 residues. The germline gives CDR1 MNHNS, CDR2 SASEGT. J gave up 7 bases and V 7 bases, and 14 bases lay outside the gene matches. CDR3 in DNA: TGTGCCAGCACCCTATTTCGACTAGCGGGAGTCAGGGAGCAGTACTTC. As protein: CASTLFRLAGVREQYF.

The chain uses TRBV20-1 and TRBJ2-3; no clear D. CDR3 size: 11 residues. Trimming took off 1 base at V and 5 bases at J, with 4 bases between the two ends. Germline lookup yields CDR1 DFQATT and CDR2 SNEGSKA (reference sequence). The CDR3 DNA follows: TGCAGTGCTAGAGTCTTAGATACGCAGTATTTT. Translating gives CSARVLDTQYF.

The CDR3 reads CASSLGEGGYEQYF. As DNA, the CDR3 is TGCGCCAGCAGCCTTGGAGAGGGAGGCTACGAGCAGTACTTC. The genes are TRBV4-1 and TRBJ2-7; D is possibly TRBD2 (6 bases). The CDR3 contains 14 residues. V was cut by 4 bases and J by 3 bases, with 13 bases left in between. Germline values: CDR1 MGHRA, CDR2 YSYEKL.

This clonotype was seen repeatedly, ten times or more. The genes are TRBV29-1 and TRBJ1-1; a possible D gene is TRBD1 (5 bases). V shed 8 bases and J shed 0 bases, with 16 bases lying between them. CDR1 and CDR2 (germline): SQVTM, ANQGSEA. This CDR3 spans 14 amino acids. The CDR3: CSIWGGAMNTEAFF. The CDR3, as DNA: TGCAGCATCTGGGGGGGAGCGATGAACACTGAAGCTTTCTTT.

This clonotype has more than one count but fewer than ten. DNA of the CDR3: TGTGCCATCAGAAGGACTAGCAGCTCCTACAATGAGCAGTTCTTC. Protein sequence: CAIRRTSSSYNEQFF. The chain combines TRBV10-3 with TRBJ2-1; 8 nucleotides agree with TRBD2. Trimming took 6 bases from V and 0 from J; bases not matched to a gene: 4. The germline gives CDR1 ENHRY, CDR2 SYGVKD. This CDR3 region has 15 residues.

The rearrangement uses TRBV18 and TRBJ2-5; D is undetermined. The germline gives CDR1 KGHSH, CDR2 LQKENI. The ends were cut back, 1 base at V and 2 bases at J, with 8 bases in the middle. There are 14 residues in the CDR3. Written as DNA, the CDR3 is TGTGCCAGCTCACCACTGGTTAAACAAGAGACCCAGTACTTC. This encodes CASSPLVKQETQYF.

This clonotype occurred a few times. The chain has TRBV7-8 and TRBJ2-3; D is tentatively TRBD1 or TRBD2 (5 bases each). The CDR3 length is 16 residues. The germline V and J ends were trimmed by 0 bases and 14 bases, with 24 bases remaining between them. Germline V gene data show CDR1 as SGHVS and CDR2 as FQNEAQ. The chain's CDR3 is CASSLALRTRLEGRYF. DNA for the CDR3: TGTGCCAGCAGCTTAGCGTTGAGGACGCGTCTTGAGGGGCGGTATTTT. Looking up the rest from reference TRBV7-8 and TRBJ2-3 gives the full variable domain: GAGVSQSPRYKVAKRGQDVALRCDPISGHVSLFWYQQALGQGPEFLTYFQNEAQLDKSGLPSDRFFAERPEGSVSTLKIQRTQQEDSAVYLCASSLALRTRLEGRYFGPGTRLTVL.

A few counts support this clonotype. The genes are TRBV5-1 and TRBJ2-1; the D is unclear. In germline, CDR1 is SGHRS, CDR2 YFSETQ. CDR3 length: 15 amino acids. V shed 5 bases and J shed 9 bases, with 21 bases lying between them. The CDR3 protein is CASSVDLNAVGEQFF. CDR3 bases: TGCGCCAGCAGTGTGGACCTTAACGCAGTTGGTGAGCAGTTCTTC.

The CDR3 nucleotides read TGTGCCAGCAGCCGCACTTTAGTCGGCGGGGAGCTGTTTTTT. Amino acids: CASSRTLVGGELFF. This chain connects TRBV9 to TRBJ2-2; D uncertain. Germline V lookup: CDR1 SGDLS, CDR2 YYNGEE. This CDR3 spans 14 amino acids. The V and J ends lost 4 bases and 7 bases respectively, with 14 bases between them.

This clonotype appeared many times. The chain links TRBV7-2 to TRBJ2-5, with a tentative D call TRBD1 (5 bases). CDR3 length: 12 amino acids. V was clipped by 6 bases and J by 3 bases, with 8 bases between them. Germline values: CDR1 SGHTA, CDR2 FQGNSA. The CDR3 reads CASSRREETQYF. Here the CDR3 DNA reads TGTGCCAGCAGTCGCAGGGAAGAGACCCAGTACTTC.

The V call is TRBV25-1, the J call TRBJ2-7; D may be TRBD1 (5 bases). V was clipped by 4 bases and J by 0 bases, with 19 bases between them. The germline gives CDR1 MGHDK, CDR2 SYGVNS. The CDR3 sequence is 17 residues long. CDR3 nucleotides: TGTGCCAGCAGTGGGGCCAGCAGACAGTCCTCCTCCTACGAGCAGTACTTC. As protein: CASSGASRQSSSYEQYF.

V and J are TRBV20-1 and TRBJ2-1; D may be TRBD2 (5 bases). CDR1 DFQATT and CDR2 SNEGSKA come from the germline V gene (reference sequence). This CDR3 has 12 amino acids. Deletions cut 0 bases from V and 10 bases from J, with 10 bases between. The CDR3 sequence: CSARDTRWEQFF. In DNA form, the CDR3 reads TGCAGTGCTAGAGATACTAGGTGGGAGCAGTTCTTC.

V is TRBV29-1 and J is TRBJ2-3; a possible D gene is TRBD1 (5 bases). CDR1 is SQVTM, CDR2 ANQGSEA, per germline. The CDR3 extends over 12 amino acids. V lost 4 bases and J 6 bases, leaving 11 bases between the germline ends. Here the CDR3 reads CSVGGGRDTQYF. For the CDR3, the DNA is TGCAGCGTTGGGGGCGGCCGGGATACGCAGTATTTT.

This clonotype came up once. This rearrangement joins TRBV6-1 to TRBJ2-5; D is possibly TRBD1 or TRBD2 (7 bases each). This CDR3 comprises 14 residues. V was shortened by 6 bases and J by 4 bases, with 15 bases between the two germline ends. Germline V CDR1 and CDR2: MNHNS, SASEGT. CDR3 amino acids: CASRRQGGGETQYF. The CDR3 DNA follows: TGTGCCAGCAGGCGACAGGGAGGGGGAGAGACCCAGTACTTC.

The chain couples TRBV5-5 to TRBJ1-2; possible D gene TRBD1, 5 bases. CDR3 length: 13 amino acids. Per germline, CDR1 SGHKS and CDR2 YYEKEE (reference sequence). Trimming removed 7 bases from V and 1 base from J, with 11 bases in between. The CDR3 protein is CASGIQVNYGYTF. The CDR3 DNA follows: TGTGCCAGCGGGATACAGGTTAACTATGGCTACACCTTC.

The chain uses TRBV12-3 or TRBV12-4 and TRBJ1-2, with a possible D match to TRBD1 (6 bases). This CDR3 is 13 amino acids long. Trimming took off 6 bases at V and 4 bases at J, with 12 bases between the two ends. CDR3 amino acids: CASSRTGSYGYTF. The CDR3, as DNA: TGTGCCAGCAGCCGTACAGGGAGCTATGGCTACACCTTC.

This clonotype was seen ten or more times. V gene TRBV7-9 combines with J gene TRBJ2-7; D is undetermined. Trimming left V 4 bases short and J 2 bases short, with 12 bases between. This CDR3 comprises 14 residues. CDR1 is SEHNR and CDR2 is FQNEAQ in the germline V gene (reference sequence). CDR3 amino acids: CASSSAYSTYEQYF. CDR3 nucleotides: TGTGCCAGCAGCTCCGCATACAGTACCTACGAGCAGTACTTC.

This clonotype was counted a few times. The rearrangement uses TRBV6-5 and TRBJ2-7; D call uncertain. This CDR3 has 14 residues. CDR1 is MNHEY, CDR2 SVGAGI, per germline. V gave up 4 bases and J gave up 2 bases, with 12 bases separating them. CDR3 DNA sequence: TGTGCCAGCAGTTCCACACAATGGACCTACGAGCAGTACTTC. This gives the protein CASSSTQWTYEQYF.

Many counts were recorded for this clonotype. The rearrangement uses TRBV7-2 and TRBJ2-3, with D uncertain. The CDR3 consists of 13 residues. Germline V gene lookup returns CDR1 SGHTA and CDR2 FQGNSA. V lost 3 bases to trimming and J lost 6 bases, with 10 bases between them. The CDR3 nucleotides are TGTGCCAGCAGCTTCCAAAGGGCGGATACGCAGTATTTT. Amino acid sequence: CASSFQRADTQYF.

This clonotype has a count of ten or more. CDR3 in amino acids: CASSQDQWRGSNQPQHF. The CDR3 DNA reads as TGCGCCAGCAGCCAAGATCAATGGCGGGGGAGCAATCAGCCCCAGCATTTT. The chain recombines TRBV4-1 with TRBJ1-5; weak D call: TRBD1 (5 bases). The germline gives CDR1 MGHRA, CDR2 YSYEKL. The CDR3 totals 17 residues. The V and J ends lost 0 bases and 1 base respectively, with 13 bases between them.

This clonotype appeared a few times. The chain carries TRBV10-3 and TRBJ2-5, with TRBD1 matching 8 bases. This CDR3 region has 13 residues. V shed 4 bases, J shed 4 bases, and the junction held 2 bases outside the gene matches. Germline CDR1 and CDR2: ENHRY and SYGVKD. Written as DNA, the CDR3 is TGTGCCATCAGTGGGACAGGGACAGAGACCCAGTACTTC. Encoded protein: CAISGTGTETQYF.

This clonotype was detected many times. V and J are TRBV7-7 and TRBJ2-1, with D perhaps TRBD1 or TRBD2 (6 bases each). This CDR3 contains 13 residues. The germline gives CDR1 SSHAT, CDR2 FNYEAQ (reference sequence). Here the CDR3 reads CASGPAGANEQFF. The CDR3 DNA is TGTGCTAGCGGACCCGCAGGGGCGAATGAGCAGTTCTTC.

The J gene is TRBJ1-4, the V gene TRBV4-1, with TRBD1 matching 8 bases. CDR3 length: 15 amino acids. The junction had 9 bases not matched to a gene; V was cut back by 4 bases and J by 8 bases. CDR1 is MGHRA, CDR2 YSYEKL, per germline. The CDR3 sequence: CASSRKTGGGEKLFF. Written as DNA, the CDR3 is TGCGCCAGCAGCCGGAAAACAGGGGGAGGCGAAAAACTGTTTTTT.

The table lists this clonotype with many counts. This chain joins TRBV24-1 and TRBJ1-3, with D unresolved. This CDR3 comprises 14 residues. Germline V gene sequence: CDR1 KGHDR, CDR2 SFDVKD. Trimming cost V 9 bases and J 1 base, with 12 bases left between them. The CDR3 spells CATPHHWSGNTIYF. In DNA, the CDR3 is TGTGCCACCCCCCACCACTGGTCTGGAAACACCATATATTTT.

The chain couples TRBV4-1 to TRBJ2-2; 9 nucleotides match TRBD1. The CDR3 is 18 amino acids. V lost 2 bases and J lost 6; bases outside the gene matches: 13. Germline CDR1 is MGHRA and CDR2 is YSYEKL. The CDR3 nucleotides are TGCGCCAGCAGCCAAATTCATATGGGACAGGGAGTTTCCGGGGAGCTGTTTTTT. Residues: CASSQIHMGQGVSGELFF.

The CDR3: CASSGAGGITGELFF. The CDR3 DNA is TGTGCCAGCAGCGGAGCGGGAGGCATCACCGGGGAGCTGTTTTTT. The chain has TRBV11-3 and TRBJ2-2, with 9 bases that match TRBD2. The V and J ends lost 5 bases and 4 bases, in that order; junction bases with no gene match: 5. Germline-derived CDR1 and CDR2 are SGHNT and YENEEA. The CDR3 is 15 residues long.

This clonotype occurred a few times. The chain is built from TRBV6-1 and TRBJ2-6; D may be TRBD1 or TRBD2 (5 bases each). Trimming took 6 bases from V and 0 from J, leaving 15 bases between them. The germline V gene encodes CDR1 MNHNS and CDR2 SASEGT. This CDR3 is 17 amino acids long. The CDR3 loop is CASSLPGRFSGANVLTF. The CDR3 coding sequence is TGTGCCAGCAGCCTACCGGGACGGTTCTCTGGGGCCAACGTCCTGACTTTC.

V is TRBV27 and J is TRBJ2-5; 13 nucleotides line up with TRBD2. The CDR3 extends over 18 amino acids. The J segment lost 1 base and the V segment lost 0 bases, leaving 5 bases of the junction unmatched. Germline V gene sequence: CDR1 MNHEY, CDR2 SMNVEV (reference sequence). CDR3 sequence reads: CASSLSRTSGRIQETQYF. CDR3 nucleotides: TGTGCCAGCAGTTTATCCCGGACTAGCGGGAGAATCCAAGAGACCCAGTACTTC.